A single sample gave rise to the 21 T cell receptor beta chains below, sequenced in a study of T cells in Graves' hyperthyroidism and ophthalmopathy. RNA transcripts yielded amplified TCR beta CDR3 regions. In the first-round RT-PCR of the TCR CDR3, the HTBI primer set was used. TCRdb re-analysed the multiplex PCR reads in MiXCR, keeping a single row per CDR3 protein. This table has 200,000 to 250,000 distinct CDR3 sequences, around 26% appearing once. Sequenced: blood. Receptors originate from a woman between 35 and 50 years old with Graves' ophthalmopathy.

This clonotype was detected many times. J is TRBJ2-7 and V is TRBV27; TRBD2 might be the D (5 bases). Germline CDR1 is MNHEY and CDR2 is SMNVEV (reference sequence). Trimming removed 7 bases at V and 5 bases at J, with 24 bases between. CDR3 length: 16 amino acids. As DNA, the CDR3 is TGTGCCAGCACCCCAACCTGGACTCAGGCATGGAACGAGCAGTACTTC. Its protein is CASTPTWTQAWNEQYF.

The table lists this clonotype with many counts. This chain uses TRBV7-2 with TRBJ2-2; 10 bases are shared with TRBD2. J lost 4 bases, V lost 9 bases, and 8 bases had no gene match. The CDR3 contains 15 residues. Germline CDR1 SGHTA, CDR2 FQGNSA. CDR3 in DNA: TGTGCCAGTACTCTAGCGGGAGCCGTCACCGGGGAGCTGTTTTTT. It is translated as CASTLAGAVTGELFF.

This clonotype was recorded at least ten times. The chain uses TRBV19 and TRBJ2-7; D may be TRBD2 (5 bases). Trimming took off 5 bases at V and 0 bases at J, with 14 bases between the two ends. Germline V gives CDR1 LNHDA, CDR2 SQIVND (reference sequence). The CDR3 is 15 amino acids. Here the CDR3 DNA reads TGTGCCAGTAGTTCCCGGGGAGTGAGCTCCTACGAGCAGTACTTC. This codes for CASSSRGVSSYEQYF.

The chain joins TRBV27 to TRBJ1-1, with D unclear. The germline V and J ends were trimmed by 2 bases and 1 base, with 8 bases remaining between them. The CDR3 spans 14 residues. The germline CDR1 and CDR2 sequences are MNHEY and SMNVEV (reference sequence). CDR3 in amino acids: CASSLVLGNTEAFF. CDR3 nucleotide sequence: TGTGCCAGCAGTTTAGTGTTAGGGAACACTGAAGCTTTCTTT.

This clonotype was seen only once. This may be a read error: a much more frequent sequence differs by one nucleotide. The V and J genes are TRBV20-1 and TRBJ1-1; no firm D call. The CDR3 has 12 amino acids. Trimming took 6 bases from V and 4 from J, leaving 12 bases between them. Germline values: CDR1 DFQATT, CDR2 SNEGSKA (reference sequence). CDR3 region: CSAKPDGTEAFF. The CDR3 bases are TGCAGTGCCAAACCGGATGGCACTGAAGCTTTCTTT.

Many counts were recorded for this clonotype. The J gene is TRBJ1-2, the V gene TRBV20-1; D call uncertain. The length of the CDR3 is 14 residues. Trimming pared 3 bases from V and 0 bases from J, leaving 11 bases between. Germline V gene sequence: CDR1 DFQATT, CDR2 SNEGSKA (reference sequence). The CDR3 nucleotides are TGCAGTGCTAGTTTACCAGCCGCTAACTATGGCTACACCTTC. This translates into CSASLPAANYGYTF.

This clonotype was recorded many times. The chain recombines TRBV7-2 with TRBJ1-2, with a weak D call TRBD1 (5 bases). Germline V gene lookup returns CDR1 SGHTA and CDR2 FQGNSA. The ends were cut back, 6 bases at V and 0 bases at J, with 14 bases in the middle. The CDR3 runs 15 residues. The CDR3 bases are TGTGCCAGCAGGCTTTCCGCGGGGGCTAACTATGGCTACACCTTC. This codes for CASRLSAGANYGYTF.

This clonotype occurred many times. The V gene is TRBV28, the J gene TRBJ1-2; 7 positions agree with TRBD1. The trim removed 5 bases at V and 2 bases at J, leaving 5 bases unmatched. The CDR3 runs to 14 residues. The germline CDR1 and CDR2 sequences are MDHEN and SYDVKM. The CDR3 reads CASSIQQGNYGYTF. The CDR3 DNA reads as TGTGCCAGCAGTATTCAACAGGGGAACTATGGCTACACCTTC.

A few counts support this clonotype. The rearrangement uses TRBV27 and TRBJ2-5; D is tentatively TRBD1 or TRBD2 (5 bases each). The CDR3 is made up of 14 amino acids. The germline gives CDR1 MNHEY, CDR2 SMNVEV (reference sequence). V lost 4 bases and J 5 bases, leaving 14 bases between the germline ends. As DNA, the CDR3 is TGTGCCAGCAGTTCCATAGGGGAGCAGGAGACCCAGTACTTC. Translated, it gives CASSSIGEQETQYF.

This clonotype was observed at least ten times. The gene calls are TRBV5-5 and TRBJ2-7; 10 bases match TRBD1. Germline loops: CDR1 SGHKS, CDR2 YYEKEE (reference sequence). The CDR3 consists of 15 residues. Losses at the gene ends were 2 bases for V and 4 bases for J; bases not matched to a gene: 6. CDR3 residues: CASSLDPGQGYEQYF. CDR3 nucleotides: TGTGCCAGCAGCTTAGACCCGGGACAGGGGTACGAGCAGTACTTC. Combining the CDR3 with reference TRBV5-5 and TRBJ2-7 gives the whole variable domain DAGVTQSPTHLIKTRGQQVTLRCSPISGHKSVSWYQQVLGQGPQFIFQYYEKEERGRGNFPDRFSARQFPNYSSELNVNALLLGDSALYLCASSLDPGQGYEQYFGPGTRLTVT.

At least ten counts were recorded for this clonotype. The gene calls are TRBV2 and TRBJ1-1; D not certain. The CDR3 has 14 amino acids. CDR1 and CDR2 (germline): SNHLY, FYNNEI. Deletions cut 4 bases from V and 1 base from J, with 10 bases between. CDR3 coding DNA: TGTGCCAGCAGTGGAGGAAGCCCGAACACTGAAGCTTTCTTT. Translation gives CASSGGSPNTEAFF.

This clonotype was detected many times. This sequence joins TRBV24-1 and TRBJ2-3, with D possibly TRBD2 on 5 matching bases. CDR3 length: 15 amino acids. Trimming cost V 4 bases and J 2 bases, with 12 bases left between them. Germline V gene data show CDR1 as KGHDR and CDR2 as SFDVKD. CDR3 DNA: TGTGCCACCAGTGAACCACTAGGTGTCACAGATACGCAGTATTTT. Translation: CATSEPLGVTDTQYF.

At least ten counts were recorded for this clonotype. The rearrangement links TRBV4-1 to TRBJ2-7, with D perhaps assigned TRBD1 or TRBD2 (5 bases each). CDR3 length: 14 amino acids. The V end was cut by 1 base, the J end by 6 bases, with 13 bases between. The germline gives CDR1 MGHRA, CDR2 YSYEKL. CDR3 protein: CASSQVGTYVEQYF. CDR3 DNA sequence: TGCGCCAGCAGCCAAGTGGGGACGTACGTCGAGCAGTACTTC.

Only one count was recorded for this clonotype. This chain joins TRBV7-2 and TRBJ2-5; TRBD2 aligns across 7 bases. The V and J ends lost 4 bases and 2 bases, in that order; junction bases with no gene match: 7. This CDR3 has 15 amino acids. Germline CDR1 SGHTA, CDR2 FQGNSA. CDR3 DNA sequence: TGTGCCAGCAGCTGGGGAGCCGGGGGGCAAGAGACCCAGTACTTC. It codes for CASSWGAGGQETQYF.

This clonotype turned up a few times. A much larger clone lies one base from this, so it may be a read error. The chain has TRBV28 and TRBJ2-2; tentative D call: TRBD1 (5 bases). In germline, CDR1 is MDHEN, CDR2 SYDVKM. This CDR3 region has 14 residues. The germline V and J ends were trimmed by 6 bases and 0 bases, with 8 bases remaining between them. The CDR3 sequence is CASRTRANTGELFF. As DNA, the CDR3 is TGTGCCAGCAGAACCAGGGCGAACACCGGGGAGCTGTTTTTT.

This clonotype was recorded at least ten times. In DNA form, the CDR3 reads TGTGCCAGCAGCTCATGGGACTCCTCGTCCCCCTACGAGCAGTACTTC. Encoded protein: CASSSWDSSSPYEQYF. The chain joins TRBV7-8 to TRBJ2-7; D possibly corresponds to TRBD2 (6 bases). V was trimmed by 4 bases and J by 2 bases, leaving 18 bases between them. The CDR3 has 16 residues. The germline CDR1 and CDR2 sequences are SGHVS and FQNEAQ.

The chain is built from TRBV5-1 and TRBJ1-5; the D is unclear. From germline, CDR1 is SGHRS and CDR2 YFSETQ. The V gene lost 4 bases and the J gene lost 11 bases, with 13 bases spanning the gap. This CDR3 has 12 residues. In DNA, the CDR3 is TGCGCCAGCAGCCCTGACTCACCAGCCCAGCATTTT. Its protein product is CASSPDSPAQHF. Looking up the rest from reference TRBV5-1 and TRBJ1-5 gives the full variable domain: KAGVTQTPRYLIKTRGQQVTLSCSPISGHRSVSWYQQTPGQGLQFLFEYFSETQRNKGNFPGRFSGRQFSNSRSEMNVSTLELGDSALYLCASSPDSPAQHFGDGTRLSIL.

This clonotype was picked up many times. A much more abundant neighbour one base away suggests this may be a read error. CDR3 nucleotide sequence: TGCAGTGCTATTTCAGCGGGAGGGGCGGGAGACGATCAGTACTTC. Its translation is CSAISAGGAGDDQYF. This chain uses TRBV20-1 with TRBJ2-7, with TRBD2 matching 10 bases. CDR1 DFQATT and CDR2 SNEGSKA come from the germline V gene (reference sequence). The CDR3 totals 15 residues.

The sample holds many counts of this clonotype. This chain joins TRBV5-1 and TRBJ2-2; possible D gene TRBD1, 5 bases. CDR3 length: 15 amino acids. From germline, CDR1 is SGHRS and CDR2 YFSETQ. V shed 1 base and J shed 7 bases, with 14 bases lying between them. The CDR3 spells CASSLWYQGNGELFF. Here the CDR3 DNA reads TGCGCCAGCAGCTTGTGGTATCAGGGTAACGGGGAGCTGTTTTTT.

The chain links TRBV6-2 or TRBV6-3 to TRBJ1-1; D remains ambiguous. The germline V gene encodes CDR1 MNHEY and CDR2 SVGEGT. The CDR3 extends over 11 amino acids. V lost 10 bases to trimming and J lost 7 bases, with 13 bases between them. The CDR3 coding sequence is TGTGCCACCGGCGGGATGGGTGAAGCTTTCTTT. Its protein is CATGGMGEAFF.

This clonotype was counted ten times or more. This chain links TRBV3-1 with TRBJ2-7; 7 positions agree with TRBD2. The ends lost 1 base at V and 4 bases at J; junction bases unmatched: 10. Per the germline V gene, CDR1 is LGHDT and CDR2 is YNNKEL (reference sequence). CDR3 length: 16 residues. The CDR3 DNA sequence: TGTGCCAGCAGCCAAGGGTCCGGCGGGAGTAGTTACGAGCAGTACTTC. This encodes CASSQGSGGSSYEQYF.